The present entry profiles one T cell receptor beta chain with its context. Its cognate antigen is unknown. The germline CDR1 and CDR2 sequences are LGHNA and YSLEER. The CDR3 length is 14 residues. The V end was cut by 4 bases, the J end by 3 bases, with 9 bases between. TCRdb reanalysed the reads using MiXCR and keeps one entry per CDR3 protein. This sample has hundreds of thousands of distinct CDR3 sequences, with 24% found just once. The sample comes from a study of T cell repertoires in cytomegalovirus infection. Looking at the study overall: Through public TCR beta signatures, both CMV infection and matching HLA type were indicated.

Study results and limitations: CMV-specific TCR beta clonotypes restricted by HLA-C were the ones dominating the ex vivo response. There were carriers of CMV plus the relevant HLA, and cumulative public TCR beta family frequency identified them.

The specimen was CD8+ T cells from PBMCs. The rearrangement uses TRBV4-3 and TRBJ2-2; a weak D match, TRBD1 (5 bases). The TCR originated in a human donor in good health (CMV status not recorded). Some clones in this sample may be carry-over from other donors' samples. CDR3 region: CASSLTADTGELFF. In DNA form, the CDR3 reads TGCGCCAGCAGCCTGACAGCTGACACCGGGGAGCTGTTTTTT.